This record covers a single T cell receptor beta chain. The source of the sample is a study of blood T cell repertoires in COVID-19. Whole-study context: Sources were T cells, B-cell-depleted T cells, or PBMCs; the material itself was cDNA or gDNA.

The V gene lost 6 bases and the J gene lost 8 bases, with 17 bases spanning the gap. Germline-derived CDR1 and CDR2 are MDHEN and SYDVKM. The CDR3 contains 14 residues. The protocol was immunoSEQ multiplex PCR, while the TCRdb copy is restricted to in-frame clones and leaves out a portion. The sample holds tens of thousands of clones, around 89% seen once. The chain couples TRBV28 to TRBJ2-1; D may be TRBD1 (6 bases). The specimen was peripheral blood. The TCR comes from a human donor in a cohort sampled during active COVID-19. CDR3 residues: CASREDRQQDEQFF. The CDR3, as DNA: TGTGCCAGCAGGGAGGACAGACAACAGGATGAGCAGTTCTTC.